This TCR beta chain was documented in a study of blood T cell repertoires in COVID-19 (dated by TCRdb to 2018 to 2020). The study in broad terms: The collaborator samples originated in the United States, Italy and Spain and spanned the acute and convalescent phases of COVID-19. The prospective study material was composed of cDNA or gDNA derived from T cells, B-cell-depleted T cells, or PBMCs. The dataset comprised deeply sampled blood TCRbeta repertoires from subjects exposed to, actively infected with, or recovered from COVID-19. The repertoires were made available in a free public database intended to serve as a resource for research on the immune response to SARS-CoV-2. The samples were drawn from two sources: the first 160 participants of the ongoing ImmuneRACE study, and 950 to 1,500 subjects contributed by 6 global collaborators. The sample metadata nearly always contained a de-identified subject ID, COVID-19 status, age in years and sex. Where available, HLA class I and class II types were obtained from metadata supplied by the sample provider rather than from assay-based typing.

Concerning this clone itself: Its antigen is currently not known. Base quality data are lacking; no much larger clone is found one base away.

Trimmed from V: 6 bases; trimmed from J: 6 bases; junction bases lacking a gene match: 5. From the cysteine up to the phenylalanine, the CDR3 has a length of 14 residues. Kept here is only the CDR3 DNA, which spans 42 bases and is read in frame from base 1. Sequences MNHEY (CDR1) and SMNVEV (CDR2) are obtained from the germline V gene (reference sequence). Findings and caveats that apply to the study as a whole: The quantity of clinical and demographic metadata differed by source and by participant and was supplied without curation.

TCRbeta CDR3 regions were amplified from genomic DNA using the immunoSEQ Assay, a bias-controlled multiplex PCR. The published analysis was carried out like this. The number of nucleated cells in each sample was estimated from the amplification of reference gene primers within the assay. To quantify the absolute abundance of each unique TCRbeta CDR3 rearrangement, sequence reads were collapsed and filtered. For each sample, productive Simpson clonality was calculated as the square root of Simpson's diversity index over productive rearrangements. As stored in TCRdb, this immuneACCESS dataset retains in-frame rearrangements with V and J assigned. A fraction of the clones does not appear; measured against another copy, unresolved V genes explain less than half of the discrepancy, and the remainder lacks a known reason. V and J calls and clone size are given by that table; D and trimming were obtained from the DNA. Across this sample there are around 220,000 clones, with approximately 78% seen only once. 7.5% to 9.5% of the sample goes to the ten largest clones.

In Seattle, one collaborating source enrolled patients while the infection was active and tracked those patients longitudinally over the course of disease. The collaborating institutions used their own protocols to collect whole blood in K2EDTA tubes. Collaborator samples were shipped for TCRbeta analysis as frozen whole blood, isolated PBMCs, or DNA extracted from either sample type. The clonotype originates from a woman aged 80 or over with COVID-19, enrolled during active disease. This sequence uses TRBV27 and TRBJ2-2; a stretch of 9 junction bases matches TRBD2. Sequencing was performed on peripheral blood. The CDR3 here reads CASSWTSVAGELFF. Here is the DNA: TGTGCCAGCAGCTGGACTAGCGTAGCCGGGGAGCTGTTTTTT.